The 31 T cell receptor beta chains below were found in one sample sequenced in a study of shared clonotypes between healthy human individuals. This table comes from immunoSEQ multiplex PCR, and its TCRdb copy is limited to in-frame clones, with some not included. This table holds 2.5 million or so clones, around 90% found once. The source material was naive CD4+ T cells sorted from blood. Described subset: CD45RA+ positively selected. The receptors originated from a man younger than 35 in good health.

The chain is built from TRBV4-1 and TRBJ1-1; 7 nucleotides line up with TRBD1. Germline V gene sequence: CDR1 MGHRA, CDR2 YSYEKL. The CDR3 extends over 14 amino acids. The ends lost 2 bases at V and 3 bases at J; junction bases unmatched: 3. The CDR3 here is CASSQPGGDTEAFF. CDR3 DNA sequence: TGCGCCAGCAGCCAACCAGGGGGGGACACTGAAGCTTTCTTT.

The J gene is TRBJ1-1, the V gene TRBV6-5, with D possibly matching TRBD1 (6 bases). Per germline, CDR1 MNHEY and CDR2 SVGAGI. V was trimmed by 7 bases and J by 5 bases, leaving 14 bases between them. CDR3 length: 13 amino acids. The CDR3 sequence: CASMKPTGTEAFF. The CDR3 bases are TGTGCCAGCATGAAACCGACAGGAACTGAAGCTTTCTTT.

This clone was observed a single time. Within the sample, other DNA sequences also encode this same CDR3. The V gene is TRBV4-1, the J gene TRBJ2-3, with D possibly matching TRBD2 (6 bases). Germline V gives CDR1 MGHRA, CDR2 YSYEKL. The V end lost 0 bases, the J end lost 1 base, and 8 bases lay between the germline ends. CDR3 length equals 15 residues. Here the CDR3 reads CASSQDSGGTDTQYF. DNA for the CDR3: TGCGCCAGCAGCCAAGATTCGGGGGGCACAGATACGCAGTATTTT.

The CDR3 is CASSMRLGASEQFF. CDR3 DNA: TGTGCCAGTAGTATGCGGCTCGGGGCTAGCGAGCAGTTCTTC. The V and J genes are TRBV19 and TRBJ2-1; either TRBD1 or TRBD2 may fit D (5 bases each). Germline CDR1 and CDR2: LNHDA and SQIVND (reference sequence). Trimming cost V 3 bases and J 10 bases, with 16 bases left between them. The CDR3 extends over 14 amino acids.

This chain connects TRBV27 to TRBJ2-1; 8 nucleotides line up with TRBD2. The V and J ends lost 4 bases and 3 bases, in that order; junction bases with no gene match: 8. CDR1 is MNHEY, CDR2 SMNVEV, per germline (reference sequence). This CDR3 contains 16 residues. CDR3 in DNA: TGTGCCAGCAGTTGGAGCGGCGGGAGGATCTACAATGAGCAGTTCTTC. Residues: CASSWSGGRIYNEQFF.

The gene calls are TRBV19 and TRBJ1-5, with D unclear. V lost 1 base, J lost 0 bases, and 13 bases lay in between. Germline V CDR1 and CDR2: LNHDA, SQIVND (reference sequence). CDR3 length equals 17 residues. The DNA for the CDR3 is TGTGCCAGTAGTATAGCCTGGGAACTCCTTAGCAATCAGCCCCAGCATTTT. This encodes CASSIAWELLSNQPQHF.

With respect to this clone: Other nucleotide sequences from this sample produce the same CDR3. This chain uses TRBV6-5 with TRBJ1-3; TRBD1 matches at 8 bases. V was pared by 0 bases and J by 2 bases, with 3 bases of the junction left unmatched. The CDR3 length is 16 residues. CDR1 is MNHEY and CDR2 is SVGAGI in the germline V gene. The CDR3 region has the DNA TGTGCCAGCAGTTACTCAGGACAGGGAACTGGAAACACCATATATTTT. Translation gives CASSYSGQGTGNTIYF.

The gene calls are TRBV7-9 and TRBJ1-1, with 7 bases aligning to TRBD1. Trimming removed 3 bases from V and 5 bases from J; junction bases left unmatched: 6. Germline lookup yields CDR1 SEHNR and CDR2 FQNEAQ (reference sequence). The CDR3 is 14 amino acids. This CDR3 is CASSFGTARTEAFF. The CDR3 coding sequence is TGTGCCAGCAGCTTCGGGACAGCGAGGACTGAAGCTTTCTTT. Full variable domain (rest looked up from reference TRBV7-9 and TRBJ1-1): DTGVSQNPRHKITKRGQNVTFRCDPISEHNRLYWYRQTLGQGPEFLTYFQNEAQLEKSRLLSDRFSAERPKGSFSTLEIQRTEQGDSAMYLCASSFGTARTEAFFGQGTRLTVV.

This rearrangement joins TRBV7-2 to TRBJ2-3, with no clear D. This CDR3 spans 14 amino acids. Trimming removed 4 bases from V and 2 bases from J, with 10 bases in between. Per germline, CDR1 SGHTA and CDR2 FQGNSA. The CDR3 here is CASSYETLTDTQYF. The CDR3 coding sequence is TGTGCCAGCAGCTACGAGACGCTCACAGATACGCAGTATTTT. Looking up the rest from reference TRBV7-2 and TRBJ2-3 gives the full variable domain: GAGVSQSPSNKVTEKGKDVELRCDPISGHTALYWYRQSLGQGLEFLIYFQGNSAPDKSGLPSDRFSAERTGGSVSTLTIQRTQQEDSAVYLCASSYETLTDTQYFGPGTRLTVL.

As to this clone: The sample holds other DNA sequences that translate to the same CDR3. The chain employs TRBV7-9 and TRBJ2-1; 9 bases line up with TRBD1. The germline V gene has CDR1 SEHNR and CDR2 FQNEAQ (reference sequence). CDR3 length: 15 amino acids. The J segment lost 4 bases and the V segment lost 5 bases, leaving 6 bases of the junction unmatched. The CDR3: CASSPDRGPYNEQFF. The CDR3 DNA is TGTGCCAGCAGCCCGGACAGGGGCCCATACAATGAGCAGTTCTTC. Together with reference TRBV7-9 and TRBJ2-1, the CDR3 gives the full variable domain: DTGVSQNPRHKITKRGQNVTFRCDPISEHNRLYWYRQTLGQGPEFLTYFQNEAQLEKSRLLSDRFSAERPKGSFSTLEIQRTEQGDSAMYLCASSPDRGPYNEQFFGPGTRLTVL.

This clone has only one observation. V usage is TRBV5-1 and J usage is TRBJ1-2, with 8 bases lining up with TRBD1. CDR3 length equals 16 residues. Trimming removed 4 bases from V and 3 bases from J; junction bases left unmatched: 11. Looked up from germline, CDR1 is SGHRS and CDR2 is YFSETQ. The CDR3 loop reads CASSPDRGGIDYGYTF. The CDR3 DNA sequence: TGCGCCAGCAGCCCAGACAGGGGCGGTATTGACTATGGCTACACCTTC. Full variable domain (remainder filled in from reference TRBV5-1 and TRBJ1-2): KAGVTQTPRYLIKTRGQQVTLSCSPISGHRSVSWYQQTPGQGLQFLFEYFSETQRNKGNFPGRFSGRQFSNSRSEMNVSTLELGDSALYLCASSPDRGGIDYGYTFGSGTRLTVV.

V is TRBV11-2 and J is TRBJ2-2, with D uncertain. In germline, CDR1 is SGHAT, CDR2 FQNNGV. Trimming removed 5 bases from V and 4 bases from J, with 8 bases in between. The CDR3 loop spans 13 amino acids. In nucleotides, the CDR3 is TGTGCCAGCAGCCCCCGAGGCACCGGGGAGCTGTTTTTT. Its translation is CASSPRGTGELFF.

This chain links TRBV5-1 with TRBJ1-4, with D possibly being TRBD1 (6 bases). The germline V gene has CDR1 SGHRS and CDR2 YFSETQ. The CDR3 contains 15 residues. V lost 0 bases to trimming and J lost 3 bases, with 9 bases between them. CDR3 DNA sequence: TGCGCCAGCAGCTTGGACAGGGCCTCTAATGAAAAACTGTTTTTT. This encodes CASSLDRASNEKLFF. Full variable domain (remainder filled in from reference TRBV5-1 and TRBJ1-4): KAGVTQTPRYLIKTRGQQVTLSCSPISGHRSVSWYQQTPGQGLQFLFEYFSETQRNKGNFPGRFSGRQFSNSRSEMNVSTLELGDSALYLCASSLDRASNEKLFFGSGTQLSVL.

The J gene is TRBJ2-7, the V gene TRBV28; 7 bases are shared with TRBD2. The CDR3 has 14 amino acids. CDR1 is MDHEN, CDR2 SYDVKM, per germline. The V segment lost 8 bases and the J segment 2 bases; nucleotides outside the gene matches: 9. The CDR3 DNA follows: TGTGCCAGCCGGTCTAGCGGTACTCCCTACGAGCAGTACTTC. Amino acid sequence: CASRSSGTPYEQYF.

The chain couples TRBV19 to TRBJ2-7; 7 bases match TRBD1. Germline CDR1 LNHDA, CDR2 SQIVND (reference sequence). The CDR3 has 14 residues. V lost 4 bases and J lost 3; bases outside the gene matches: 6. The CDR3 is CASSTDRFSYEQYF. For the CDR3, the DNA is TGTGCCAGTAGTACGGACAGGTTTAGCTACGAGCAGTACTTC.

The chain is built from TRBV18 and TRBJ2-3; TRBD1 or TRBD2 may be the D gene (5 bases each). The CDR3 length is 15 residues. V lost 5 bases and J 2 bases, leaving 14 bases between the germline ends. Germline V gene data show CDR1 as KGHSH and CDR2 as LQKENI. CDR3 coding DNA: TGTGCCAGCTCATCACAGACCGGGGCCACAGATACGCAGTATTTT. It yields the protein CASSSQTGATDTQYF.

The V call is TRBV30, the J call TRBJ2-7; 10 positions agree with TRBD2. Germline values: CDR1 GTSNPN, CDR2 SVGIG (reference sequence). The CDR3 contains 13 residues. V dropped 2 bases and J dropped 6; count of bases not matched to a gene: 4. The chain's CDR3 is CAWSQRGGVEQYF. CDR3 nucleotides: TGTGCCTGGAGTCAGCGGGGGGGCGTCGAGCAGTACTTC.

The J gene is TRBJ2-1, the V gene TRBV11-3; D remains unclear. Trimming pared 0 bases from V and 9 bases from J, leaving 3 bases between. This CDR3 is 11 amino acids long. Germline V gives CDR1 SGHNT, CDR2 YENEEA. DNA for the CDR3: TGTGCCAGCAGCTTAGACAGTGAGCAGTTCTTC. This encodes CASSLDSEQFF.

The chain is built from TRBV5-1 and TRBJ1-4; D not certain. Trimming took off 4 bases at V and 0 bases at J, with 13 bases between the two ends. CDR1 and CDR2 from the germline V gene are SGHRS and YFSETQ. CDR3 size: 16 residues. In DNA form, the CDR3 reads TGCGCCAGCAGCGTTGACCGAACCGCAACTAATGAAAAACTGTTTTTT. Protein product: CASSVDRTATNEKLFF.

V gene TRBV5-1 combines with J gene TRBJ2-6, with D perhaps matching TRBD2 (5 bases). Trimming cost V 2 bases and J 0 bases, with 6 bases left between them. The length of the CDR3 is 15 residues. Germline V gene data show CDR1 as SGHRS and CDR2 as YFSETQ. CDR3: CASSFGDSGANVLTF. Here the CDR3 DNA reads TGCGCCAGCAGCTTCGGGGACTCTGGGGCCAACGTCCTGACTTTC.

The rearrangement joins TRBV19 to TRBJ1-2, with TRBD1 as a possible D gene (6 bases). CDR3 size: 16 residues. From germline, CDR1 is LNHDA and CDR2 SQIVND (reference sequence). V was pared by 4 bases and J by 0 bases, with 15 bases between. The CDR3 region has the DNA TGTGCCAGTAGTAGGGGTGGGGGCCCAGCTAACTATGGCTACACCTTC. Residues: CASSRGGGPANYGYTF.

CDR3 sequence reads: CAWSKARTGGDYKGSPLHF. CDR3 DNA: TGTGCCTGGAGTAAGGCAAGGACAGGGGGGGATTATAAGGGTTCACCCCTCCACTTT. This sequence joins TRBV30 and TRBJ1-6; 10 bases map to TRBD1. After removal of 2 bases from V and 9 bases from J, the junction contained 19 bases not matched to a gene. There are 19 residues in the CDR3. CDR1 and CDR2 from the germline V gene are GTSNPN and SVGIG (reference sequence).

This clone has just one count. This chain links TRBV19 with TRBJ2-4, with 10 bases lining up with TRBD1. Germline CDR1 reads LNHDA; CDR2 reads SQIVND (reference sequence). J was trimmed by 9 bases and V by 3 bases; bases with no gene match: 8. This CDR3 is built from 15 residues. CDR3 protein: CASSIGTGVGAIQYF. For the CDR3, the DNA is TGTGCCAGTAGTATCGGGACAGGGGTTGGCGCCATTCAGTACTTC.

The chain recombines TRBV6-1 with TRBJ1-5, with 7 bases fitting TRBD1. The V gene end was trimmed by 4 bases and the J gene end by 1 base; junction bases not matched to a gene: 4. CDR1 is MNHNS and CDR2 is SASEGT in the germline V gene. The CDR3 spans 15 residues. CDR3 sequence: CASSALQGSNQPQHF. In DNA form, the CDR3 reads TGTGCCAGCAGTGCCCTACAGGGGAGCAATCAGCCCCAGCATTTT.

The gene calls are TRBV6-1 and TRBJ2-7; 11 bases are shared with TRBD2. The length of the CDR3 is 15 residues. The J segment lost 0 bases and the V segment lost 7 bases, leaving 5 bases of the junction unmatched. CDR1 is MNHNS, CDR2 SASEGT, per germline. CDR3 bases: TGTGCCAGCACCGGACTAGCGGGCGGCTCCTACGAGCAGTACTTC. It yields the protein CASTGLAGGSYEQYF.

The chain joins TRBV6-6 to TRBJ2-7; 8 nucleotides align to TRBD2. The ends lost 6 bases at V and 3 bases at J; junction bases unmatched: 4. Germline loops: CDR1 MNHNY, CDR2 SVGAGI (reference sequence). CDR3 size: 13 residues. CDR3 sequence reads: CASSGTSVYEQYF. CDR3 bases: TGTGCCAGCAGCGGGACTAGTGTCTACGAGCAGTACTTC.

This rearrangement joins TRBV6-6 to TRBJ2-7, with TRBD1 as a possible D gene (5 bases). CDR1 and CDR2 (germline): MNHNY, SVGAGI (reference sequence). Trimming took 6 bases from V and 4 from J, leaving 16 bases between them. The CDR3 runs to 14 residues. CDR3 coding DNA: TGTGCCAGCAGGCTGGACCAGGGTTTATACGAGCAGTACTTC. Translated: CASRLDQGLYEQYF.

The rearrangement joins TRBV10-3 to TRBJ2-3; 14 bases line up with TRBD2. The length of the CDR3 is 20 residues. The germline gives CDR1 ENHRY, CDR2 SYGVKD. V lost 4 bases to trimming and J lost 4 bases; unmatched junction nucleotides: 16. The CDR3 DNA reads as TGTGCCATCAGTGGAGGTGGGACTAGCGGGAGTATGTTCAGCGCAGATACGCAGTATTTT. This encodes CAISGGGTSGSMFSADTQYF.

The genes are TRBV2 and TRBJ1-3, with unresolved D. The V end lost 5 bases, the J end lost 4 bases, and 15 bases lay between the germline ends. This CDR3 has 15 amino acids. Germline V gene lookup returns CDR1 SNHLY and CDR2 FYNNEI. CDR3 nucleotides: TGTGCCAGCAGTTTTGACACGATAGGGGGAAACACCATATATTTT. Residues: CASSFDTIGGNTIYF.

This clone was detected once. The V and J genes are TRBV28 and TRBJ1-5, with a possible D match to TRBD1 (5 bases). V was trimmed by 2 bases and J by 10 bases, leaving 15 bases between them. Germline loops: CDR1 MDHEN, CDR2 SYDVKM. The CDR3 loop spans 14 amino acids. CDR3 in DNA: TGTGCCAGCAGTTTACCGGGGGGAGGTAATCCCCAGCATTTT. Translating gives CASSLPGGGNPQHF. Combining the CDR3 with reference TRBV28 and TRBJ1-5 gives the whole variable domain DVKVTQSSRYLVKRTGEKVFLECVQDMDHENMFWYRQDPGLGLRLIYFSYDVKMKEKGDIPEGYSVSREKKERFSLILESASTNQTSMYLCASSLPGGGNPQHFGDGTRLSIL.

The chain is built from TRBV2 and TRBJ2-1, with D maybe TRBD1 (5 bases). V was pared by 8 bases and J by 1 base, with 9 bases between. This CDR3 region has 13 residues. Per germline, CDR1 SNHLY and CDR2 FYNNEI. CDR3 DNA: TGTGCCAGCCTCCCAGGGTCCTACAATGAGCAGTTCTTC. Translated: CASLPGSYNEQFF. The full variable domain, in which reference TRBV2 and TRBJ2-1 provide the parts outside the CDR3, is EPEVTQTPSHQVTQMGQEVILRCVPISNHLYFYWYRQILGQKVEFLVSFYNNEISEKSEIFDDQFSVERPDGSNFTLKIRSTKLEDSAMYFCASLPGSYNEQFFGPGTRLTVL.